This T cell receptor (beta chain) appears in the sequencing data of a study of T-cell memory formation after mild COVID-19 (dated by TCRdb to 2020 to 2022). About the investigation overall: Most TCR sequence clusters were specific to one of the two donors. In a couple of donors, T-cell clones that expanded and contracted after mild COVID-19 were tracked by sequencing TCRalpha and TCRbeta repertoires over time. The cohort was made up of two young adult volunteers, one female and one male, who were previously healthy. Points the paper makes about the study in general: Balanced CD4/CD8 phenotypes were observed for clones contracting from day 15 to 85, whereas a bias towards CD4+ was observed for a second wave of clones expanding from day 15 to 37. Some responding clones were detected in pre-infection memory, suggesting pre-existing cross-reactive memory T cells joined the SARS-CoV-2 response. The study covered only a couple of mild cases, and larger cohorts including severe cases with pre-infection samples were considered necessary. SARS-CoV-2 specificity was not confirmed for the second-wave clones peaking on day 37. Contracting CD4+ clones turned up mainly in the CM and EM memory subsets, whereas EMRA was where CD8+ clones were enriched.

The sample was run on an Illumina NovaSeq 6000. TCRalpha and TCRbeta cDNA libraries were built by 5'RACE with constant-segment primers, adding sample barcodes and unique molecular identifiers. Trizol reagent was used to extract RNA from every sample. Library amplification was performed in two PCR steps, and a second sample barcode and Illumina TruSeq adapters were introduced in the second step. Sequencing of the libraries was done on an Illumina NovaSeq, producing 2 x 150 bp paired-end reads. In the source study's methods: With migec v1.2.7, reads were demultiplexed and then collapsed into UMI-guided consensus sequences. Using mixcr v2.1.11, the UMI consensuses were aligned to TRA and TRB V and J templates and assembled into clonotypes. Expanded or contracted clonotypes were those called significant by both edgeR and NoisET, with noise models trained on biological replicates. For edgeR calls, the thresholds were a false discovery rate-adjusted p below 0.01 and a log2 fold-change of 1. As an exploratory analysis of dynamics, max-normalized trajectories of the 1000 most abundant clonotypes were examined with PCA combined with hierarchical clustering. Separately sequenced CD4+ and CD8+ repertoires were used to assign a CD4 or CD8 phenotype to each responding clone. TCRdb itself trimmed the public reads at Q25 with fastp, ran MiXCR and retained productive beta chains. Here each entry gathers all rows of one CDR3 protein and keeps the most common genes and DNA. TCRdb's processing, not the authors' own work, is the source of the V and J calls. The sample contains about 190,000 distinct CDR3 sequences, roughly a tenth of them found a single time. The ten largest clones add up to just over 3% of the sample.

PBMCs were isolated by Ficoll-Paque density gradient centrifugation. In the germline V gene, CDR1 corresponds to SGHNT and CDR2 to YENEEA. Counted from cysteine to phenylalanine, this CDR3 has 14 amino acids. Only the CDR3 part of the read is kept: 42 bases, read in frame from the first base. Trimming takes 5 bases off V and 5 bases off J; junction bases not matched to a gene: 4. Points on this clonotype: The target of this receptor is not known. Per-base qualities were not stored, and no clone one base away is much larger.

Material: PBMCs or a T cell subset sorted from them (not recorded which). The source of this sequence is a man between 18 and 35 years old who had mild COVID-19 (a few samples of this study predate the infection). The sample titles of this study are shuffled in the database, so cell type and time point are left out; the donor was told from shared clones. Here the chain combines TRBV11-3 and TRBJ2-3; 10 central nucleotides agree with TRBD2. The CDR3 region: CASSLAGVKDTQYF. The DNA is TGTGCCAGCAGCCTAGCGGGGGTTAAAGATACGCAGTATTTT.